Below are 8 T cell receptor beta chains sequenced from a single sample in a study of OX40 agonist ivuxolimab in advanced cancers. Assay used: immunoSEQ multiplex PCR; TCRdb lists only in-frame clones, some missing. Of just under 65,000 clones listed, 75% to 95% are singletons. This specimen consisted of CD4+ or CD8+ T cells sorted from blood, obtained in a trial of the OX40 agonist ivuxolimab. The receptors here all came from an adult with an advanced solid tumor such as melanoma, head and neck, liver or kidney cancer.

This chain joins TRBV10-2 and TRBJ2-4; D unresolved. CDR1 is WSHSY and CDR2 is SAAADI in the germline V gene. The CDR3 totals 16 residues. Trimming removed 6 bases from V and 0 bases from J, with 15 bases in between. In DNA form, the CDR3 reads TGCGCCAGCAGACCTGAAGGTTTCCTAGCCAAAAACATTCAGTACTTC. Encoded protein: CASRPEGFLAKNIQYF.

V usage is TRBV28 and J usage is TRBJ1-5; maybe TRBD1 (6 bases). The V gene's germline CDR1 is MDHEN and CDR2 SYDVKM. The CDR3 has 14 amino acids. Trimming removed 0 bases at V and 7 bases at J, with 10 bases between. CDR3 amino acids: CASSLWGAQQPQHF. CDR3 sequence (DNA): TGTGCCAGCAGTTTATGGGGGGCTCAGCAGCCCCAGCATTTT.

V usage is TRBV9 and J usage is TRBJ2-1, with 9 bases fitting TRBD2. CDR1 is SGDLS and CDR2 is YYNGEE in the germline V gene. The trim removed 0 bases at V and 7 bases at J, leaving 5 bases unmatched. This CDR3 contains 15 residues. As DNA, the CDR3 is TGTGCCAGCAGCGTAGCCGGCGGGAGGGAGAATGAGCAGTTCTTC. The encoded protein is CASSVAGGRENEQFF.

In its sample, this clone was seen once. The chain carries TRBV28 and TRBJ1-1; the match to TRBD1 covers 9 bases. CDR1 is MDHEN and CDR2 is SYDVKM in the germline V gene. CDR3 size: 14 residues. Unmatched junction bases numbered 8, after V lost 7 bases and J lost 5 bases. CDR3 coding DNA: TGTGCCAGCAAAACAGGGGGCGCACTAACTGAAGCTTTCTTT. Translation: CASKTGGALTEAFF.

The gene calls are TRBV5-1 and TRBJ1-3; TRBD1 matches at 7 bases. The CDR3 contains 16 residues. Per the germline V gene, CDR1 is SGHRS and CDR2 is YFSETQ. Trimming cost V 1 base and J 4 bases; bases outside gene matches: 8. The chain's CDR3 is CASSLRDSGYGNTIYF. The CDR3 DNA follows: TGCGCCAGCAGCTTGAGGGACAGCGGGTACGGAAACACCATATATTTT.

A single count supports this clone. The chain couples TRBV19 to TRBJ2-1; 10 bases fit TRBD2. This CDR3 region has 18 residues. Germline loops: CDR1 LNHDA, CDR2 SQIVND (reference sequence). The V gene end was trimmed by 5 bases and the J gene end by 7 bases; junction bases not matched to a gene: 17. The CDR3 spells CASSGAGLAGVGGNEQFF. The CDR3 DNA reads TGTGCCAGTAGTGGAGCGGGCCTAGCGGGAGTAGGCGGAAATGAGCAGTTCTTC.

In nucleotides, the CDR3 is TGTGCCAGCAGTTTAGGAGGTAGTGAAAAACTGTTTTTT. It yields the protein CASSLGGSEKLFF. The genes are TRBV28 and TRBJ1-4, with D unresolved. The V end lost 2 bases, the J end lost 7 bases, and 8 bases lay between the germline ends. The CDR3 spans 13 residues. Germline CDR1 and CDR2: MDHEN and SYDVKM.

This chain uses TRBV7-3 with TRBJ1-2; TRBD1 might be the D (6 bases). V lost 7 bases, J lost 4 bases, and 22 bases lay in between. The CDR3 consists of 16 residues. Germline loops: CDR1 SGHTA, CDR2 FQGTGA. CDR3 amino acids: CASKKRGQPSFYGYTF. The CDR3, as DNA: TGTGCCAGCAAAAAGCGGGGGCAGCCTAGTTTCTATGGCTACACCTTC. The whole variable domain, remainder taken from reference TRBV7-3 and TRBJ1-2, is GAGVSQTPSNKVTEKGKYVELRCDPISGHTALYWYRQSLGQGPEFLIYFQGTGAADDSGLPNDRFFAVRPEGSVSTLKIQRTERGDSAVYLCASKKRGQPSFYGYTFGSGTRLTVV.